This T cell receptor beta chain was identified during a study of T cell responses to AZD1222 COVID-19 vaccine. Study-wide background: Samples with a second dose at about 4 or about 12 weeks were pooled together.

CDR1 is SGHRS and CDR2 is YFSETQ in the germline V gene. This CDR3 comprises 17 residues. J was trimmed by 2 bases and V by 4 bases; bases with no gene match: 8. Assay: immunoSEQ multiplex PCR; the TCRdb copy retains only in-frame clones and omits some. The profile covers approximately 120,000 clones, with about 85% appearing a single time and roughly 4% taken by the ten largest. A word on this clone: Its antigen is still unknown.

Regarding the study as a whole: In the spike-specific TCR repertoire, nearly half reportedly target unmutated variant regions. White British people made up most donors, females outnumbered males, and clonal diversity was possibly underestimated.

The rearrangement joins TRBV5-1 to TRBJ2-3, with TRBD1 matching 12 bases. This receptor was taken from an adult in good health. The material was peripheral blood, obtained on day 0 of AZD1222 vaccination. The CDR3 here is CASSRAGGQGATDTQYF. The DNA of the CDR3 is TGCGCCAGCAGCCGGGCGGGGGGACAGGGGGCCACAGATACGCAGTATTTT.